This paragraph covers one T cell receptor beta chain sequence. Its cognate antigen is unknown. For the second PCR, which ran for roughly 7 to 11 cycles, a sample-barcoded 5' primer and a J-beta primer mix were used. TCRdb itself ran the 5' RACE reads through MiXCR, one entry per CDR3 protein. The sample lists fewer than 700,000 distinct CDR3 sequences, 40% to 45% occurring once. The sample belongs to a study of blood T cells in healthy people across ages. Study results and caveats: From one million sequenced T cells, diversity estimates were lower bounds. It was not possible, with unsorted PBMCs, to conclusively compare naive and antigen-experienced cells. Per-million-T-cell TCR beta diversity fell roughly linearly with age.

Germline V gives CDR1 SNHLY, CDR2 FYNNEI. V lost 11 bases to trimming and J lost 4 bases; unmatched junction nucleotides: 13. CDR3 length: 14 amino acids. The sequenced sample was blood. The receptor was derived from a man older than 75 in good health. This chain uses TRBV2 with TRBJ1-1; 7 positions match TRBD1. CDR3 DNA sequence: TGTGCCGGAAACCTGCAGGGGGAGGGCACTGAAGCTTTCTTT. This encodes CAGNLQGEGTEAFF.